This T cell receptor (beta chain) was identified in a study of cytomegalovirus exposure and HLA in healthy donors. Study-level results: A later analysis linked a missense variant in DCLRE1C to the trimming of TCR beta V and J genes.

This CDR3 region has 16 residues. V was shortened by 7 bases and J by 0 bases, with 16 bases between the two germline ends. Germline values: CDR1 MGHRA, CDR2 YSYEKL. Remarks on this clone: No antigen is known for it.

60 Vbeta and 13 Jbeta primers were used in PCR. Some clones are missing from TCRdb's copy, which holds only in-frame ones; the method was immunoSEQ multiplex PCR. The sample yields under 200,000 clones, around 82% seen once. Sequences were obtained from PBMCs. V usage is TRBV4-1 and J usage is TRBJ2-1; tentatively, D is TRBD2 (7 bases). The clonotype comes from a man aged 55-75 years in good health and CMV-seronegative. CDR3: CASNERGGSSYNEQFF. Here the CDR3 DNA reads TGCGCCAGCAACGAAAGGGGGGGCAGCTCCTACAATGAGCAGTTCTTC.